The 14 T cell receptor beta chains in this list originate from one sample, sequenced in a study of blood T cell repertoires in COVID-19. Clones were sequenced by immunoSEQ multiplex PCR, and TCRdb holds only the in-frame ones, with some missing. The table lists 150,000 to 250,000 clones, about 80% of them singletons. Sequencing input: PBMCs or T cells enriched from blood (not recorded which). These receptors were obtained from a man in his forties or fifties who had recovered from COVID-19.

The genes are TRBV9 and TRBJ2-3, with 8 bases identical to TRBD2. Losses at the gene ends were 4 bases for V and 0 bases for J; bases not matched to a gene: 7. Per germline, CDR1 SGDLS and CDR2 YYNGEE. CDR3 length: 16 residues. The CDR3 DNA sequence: TGTGCCAGCAGCTCCAGCGGGGGTGCTAGCACAGATACGCAGTATTTT. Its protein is CASSSSGGASTDTQYF.

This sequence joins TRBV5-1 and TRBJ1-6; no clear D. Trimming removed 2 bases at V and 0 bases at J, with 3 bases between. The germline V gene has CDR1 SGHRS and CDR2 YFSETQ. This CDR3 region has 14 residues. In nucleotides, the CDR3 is TGCGCCAGCAGCTTCAGCTCCTATAATTCACCCCTCCACTTT. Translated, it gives CASSFSSYNSPLHF.

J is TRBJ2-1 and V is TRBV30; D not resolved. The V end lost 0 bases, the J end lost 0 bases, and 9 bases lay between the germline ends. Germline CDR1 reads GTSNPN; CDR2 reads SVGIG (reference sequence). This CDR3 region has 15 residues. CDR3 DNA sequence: TGTGCCTGGAGTGTACGGTGGAGCTCCTACAATGAGCAGTTCTTC. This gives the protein CAWSVRWSSYNEQFF.

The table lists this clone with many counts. The DNA for the CDR3 is TGCGCCAGCAGGACCGGGACAGACAGCAACACTGAAGCTTTCTTT. Its protein is CASRTGTDSNTEAFF. The chain is built from TRBV4-1 and TRBJ1-1, with TRBD1 matching over 7 bases. CDR1 MGHRA and CDR2 YSYEKL come from the germline V gene. The CDR3 runs 15 residues. Trimming at V came to 6 bases and at J to 2 bases, leaving 9 bases not matched to a gene.

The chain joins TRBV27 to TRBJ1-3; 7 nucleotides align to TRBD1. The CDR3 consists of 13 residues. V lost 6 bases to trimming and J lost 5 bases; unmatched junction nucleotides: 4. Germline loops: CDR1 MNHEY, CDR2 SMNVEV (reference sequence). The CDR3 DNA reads TGTGCCAGCAGAGGAGGGGGCAGAAACACCATATATTTT. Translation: CASRGGGRNTIYF.

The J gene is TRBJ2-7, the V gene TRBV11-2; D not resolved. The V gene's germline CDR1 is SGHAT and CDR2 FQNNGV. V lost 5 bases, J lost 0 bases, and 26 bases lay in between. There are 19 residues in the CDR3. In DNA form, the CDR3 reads TGTGCCAGCAGCCCCCTCTCCGTACGTAACTTTTTGTCCTCCTACGAGCAGTACTTC. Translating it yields CASSPLSVRNFLSSYEQYF.

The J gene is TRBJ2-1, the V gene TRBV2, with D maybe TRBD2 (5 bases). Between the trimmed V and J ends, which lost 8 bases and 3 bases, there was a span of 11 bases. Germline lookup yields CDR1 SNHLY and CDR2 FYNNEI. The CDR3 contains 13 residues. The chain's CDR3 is CASGSSVYNEQFF. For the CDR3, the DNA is TGTGCCAGCGGGAGCTCTGTCTACAATGAGCAGTTCTTC.

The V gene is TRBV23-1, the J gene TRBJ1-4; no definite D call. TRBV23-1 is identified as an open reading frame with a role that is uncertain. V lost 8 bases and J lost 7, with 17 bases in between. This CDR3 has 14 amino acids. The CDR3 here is CASGPTRGGEKLFF. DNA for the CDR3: TGCGCCAGCGGCCCGACTCGAGGCGGTGAAAAACTGTTTTTT.

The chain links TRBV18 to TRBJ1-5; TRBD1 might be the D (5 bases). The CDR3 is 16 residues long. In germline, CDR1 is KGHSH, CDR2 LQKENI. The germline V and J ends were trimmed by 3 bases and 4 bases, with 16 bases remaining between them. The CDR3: CASSPAGPGFNQPQHF. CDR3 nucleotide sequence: TGTGCCAGCTCACCTGCAGGTCCAGGGTTTAATCAGCCCCAGCATTTT.

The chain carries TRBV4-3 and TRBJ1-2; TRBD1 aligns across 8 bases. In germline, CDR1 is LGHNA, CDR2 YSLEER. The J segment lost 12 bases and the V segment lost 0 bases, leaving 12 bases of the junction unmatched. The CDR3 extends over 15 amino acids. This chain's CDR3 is CASSQDVGLQGADTF. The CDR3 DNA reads TGCGCCAGCAGCCAAGATGTGGGACTCCAGGGGGCCGACACCTTC.

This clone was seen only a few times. This CDR3 reads CASSYGRQGYGYTF. The DNA of the CDR3 is TGTGCCAGCAGTTACGGAAGACAGGGATATGGCTACACCTTC. The chain combines TRBV6-5 with TRBJ1-2, with 7 bases matching TRBD1. Germline V CDR1 and CDR2: MNHEY, SVGAGI. V lost 2 bases to trimming and J lost 5 bases; unmatched junction nucleotides: 5. The CDR3 spans 14 residues.

DNA for the CDR3: TGTGCCAGCAGCTTGGGAGGACAGGGGGTGTATGGCTACACCTTC. Protein sequence: CASSLGGQGVYGYTF. The genes are TRBV5-4 and TRBJ1-2, with 10 bases fitting TRBD1. Unmatched junction bases numbered 4, after V lost 0 bases and J lost 5 bases. The CDR3 is 15 amino acids. Germline V gives CDR1 SGHNT, CDR2 YYREEE (reference sequence).

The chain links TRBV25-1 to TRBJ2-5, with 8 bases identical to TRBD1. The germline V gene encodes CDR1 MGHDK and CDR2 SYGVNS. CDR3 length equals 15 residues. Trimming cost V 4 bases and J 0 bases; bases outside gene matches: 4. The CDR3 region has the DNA TGTGCCAGCAGTGGGGACAGGCTGTACCAAGAGACCCAGTACTTC. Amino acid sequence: CASSGDRLYQETQYF.

The CDR3 coding sequence is TGCGCCAGCAGCCAAATCGGAGGAGGGGCCAAAAACATTCAGTACTTC. Encoded protein: CASSQIGGGAKNIQYF. The rearrangement links TRBV4-1 to TRBJ2-4, with D tentatively TRBD2 (6 bases). From germline, CDR1 is MGHRA and CDR2 YSYEKL. The ends were cut back, 2 bases at V and 1 base at J, with 12 bases in the middle. The CDR3 length is 16 residues.